This passage covers 11 T cell receptor beta chains from one sample sequenced in a study of OX40 agonist ivuxolimab in advanced cancers. Repertoires were generated with immunoSEQ multiplex PCR, while TCRdb's copy carries only in-frame clones and drops some. Of 78,000 or so clones in the sample, about 92% were seen once. The sample was CD4+ or CD8+ T cells sorted from blood, taken in a trial of the OX40 agonist ivuxolimab. Every receptor here comes from an adult with an advanced solid tumor such as melanoma, head and neck, liver or kidney cancer.

This chain uses TRBV5-6 with TRBJ1-5; 7 positions agree with TRBD1. The CDR3 contains 15 residues. After removal of 2 bases from V and 0 bases from J, the junction contained 2 bases not matched to a gene. Germline V CDR1 and CDR2: SGHDT, YYEEEE. The CDR3 nucleotides are TGTGCCAGCAGCTTCAGGGGGTTTAGCAATCAGCCCCAGCATTTT. This translates into CASSFRGFSNQPQHF.

The chain is built from TRBV5-1 and TRBJ2-7; TRBD1 might be the D (5 bases). CDR1 is SGHRS, CDR2 YFSETQ, per germline. The ends were cut back, 3 bases at V and 2 bases at J, with 18 bases in the middle. The CDR3 is 16 amino acids. The CDR3 DNA reads TGCGCCAGCAGCTCAACTCCGCCAGGGAATACCTACGAGCAGTACTTC. Its protein product is CASSSTPPGNTYEQYF.

The table lists this clone with a count of one. This chain uses TRBV27 with TRBJ1-1; unclear D gene. The germline gives CDR1 MNHEY, CDR2 SMNVEV (reference sequence). This CDR3 spans 15 amino acids. V lost 5 bases and J 4 bases, leaving 17 bases between the germline ends. CDR3 amino acids: CASSPPGRRGTEAFF. The CDR3 region has the DNA TGTGCCAGCAGTCCTCCGGGGAGGCGGGGCACTGAAGCTTTCTTT.

The J gene is TRBJ2-5, the V gene TRBV7-6, with 7 bases lining up with TRBD1. V lost 3 bases and J lost 4; bases outside the gene matches: 2. Germline values: CDR1 SGHVS, CDR2 FNYEAQ. This CDR3 region has 13 residues. The CDR3 is CASSFTGVETQYF. As DNA, the CDR3 is TGTGCCAGCAGCTTCACAGGGGTAGAGACCCAGTACTTC.

The chain employs TRBV27 and TRBJ2-7; D perhaps matches TRBD1 (5 bases). The CDR3 extends over 11 amino acids. Germline V gene lookup returns CDR1 MNHEY and CDR2 SMNVEV (reference sequence). Trimming cost V 6 bases and J 7 bases, with 10 bases left between them. The CDR3 DNA reads as TGTGCCAGCAGCCAGGGTGAGGAGCAGTACTTC. Its translation: CASSQGEEQYF.

The V gene is TRBV9, the J gene TRBJ2-3; possibly TRBD2 for D (5 bases). Germline CDR1 reads SGDLS; CDR2 reads YYNGEE. The CDR3 covers 15 residues. V was cut by 3 bases and J by 0 bases, with 11 bases left in between. In nucleotides, the CDR3 is TGTGCCAGCAGCGGGGAAGCGGCTAGCACAGATACGCAGTATTTT. This encodes CASSGEAASTDTQYF.

This chain uses TRBV6-5 with TRBJ2-7, with D perhaps matching TRBD2 (6 bases). The V end was cut by 5 bases, the J end by 9 bases, with 20 bases between. Germline-derived CDR1 and CDR2 are MNHEY and SVGAGI. The CDR3 is 14 amino acids. The CDR3 DNA is TGTGCCAGCAGTACGGGGCGGGGCCTCGACTCGCAGTACTTC. It is translated as CASSTGRGLDSQYF.

In this sample, this clone turned up a few times. CDR3 nucleotides: TGTGCCAGCAGTCCCGAAGCGGGGGGAATAGATACGCAGTATTTT. It yields the protein CASSPEAGGIDTQYF. The chain couples TRBV6-4 to TRBJ2-3; 9 nucleotides line up with TRBD2. Germline V lookup: CDR1 MRHNA, CDR2 SNTAGT. The CDR3 consists of 15 residues. The junction had 8 bases not matched to a gene; V was cut back by 5 bases and J by 5 bases.

V gene TRBV7-9 combines with J gene TRBJ1-1; 7 bases agree with TRBD1. Germline V gene data show CDR1 as SEHNR and CDR2 as FQNEAQ (reference sequence). Trimming at V came to 8 bases and at J to 4 bases, leaving 7 bases not matched to a gene. This CDR3 contains 13 residues. The CDR3 DNA reads as TGTGCCAGCGCACAGGGGCTGAGCACTGAAGCTTTCTTT. Protein sequence: CASAQGLSTEAFF.

In its sample, this clone was seen once. The rearrangement joins TRBV5-1 to TRBJ2-7; D gene unclear. From germline, CDR1 is SGHRS and CDR2 YFSETQ. CDR3 length equals 16 residues. V shed 4 bases and J shed 0 bases, with 17 bases lying between them. CDR3 nucleotides: TGCGCCAGCAGCACCGAAAGTACAGCTTTCTCCTACGAGCAGTACTTC. This encodes CASSTESTAFSYEQYF.

The rearrangement links TRBV7-9 to TRBJ1-5; tentatively, D is TRBD1 (6 bases). CDR1 and CDR2 (germline): SEHNR, FQNEAQ (reference sequence). The CDR3 length is 14 residues. The ends were cut back, 5 bases at V and 4 bases at J, with 12 bases in the middle. Written as DNA, the CDR3 is TGTGCCAGCAGCGTGGGACAATTAAATCAGCCCCAGCATTTT. Translating it yields CASSVGQLNQPQHF.